This TCR beta chain originates from a study of cytomegalovirus exposure and HLA in healthy donors. Donors sampled were nominally healthy, though unrecorded immune exposures were likely. CDR3 length: 14 amino acids. Per the germline V gene, CDR1 is MNHNY and CDR2 is SVGAGI (reference sequence). V gave up 6 bases and J gave up 0 bases, with 9 bases separating them. As for this clone: Antigen unknown.

PCR was performed using 60 Vbeta and 13 Jbeta primers. Method: immunoSEQ multiplex PCR; TCRdb's copy keeps in-frame clones and lacks some. The sample contains a few hundred thousand clones, roughly 80% of which appear only once. Points from the study as a whole: Many donors carried some public TCRs, although rarity characterized most TCR sequences. Available immune exposure information was restricted to CMV serostatus only.

Sequencing was performed on PBMCs. The source is a man aged 25 to 45 in good health and CMV-seronegative. The chain combines TRBV6-6 with TRBJ1-5; no reliable D call. CDR3 sequence reads: CASSPRNSNQPQHF. CDR3 bases: TGTGCCAGCAGCCCCAGGAATAGCAATCAGCCCCAGCATTTT.